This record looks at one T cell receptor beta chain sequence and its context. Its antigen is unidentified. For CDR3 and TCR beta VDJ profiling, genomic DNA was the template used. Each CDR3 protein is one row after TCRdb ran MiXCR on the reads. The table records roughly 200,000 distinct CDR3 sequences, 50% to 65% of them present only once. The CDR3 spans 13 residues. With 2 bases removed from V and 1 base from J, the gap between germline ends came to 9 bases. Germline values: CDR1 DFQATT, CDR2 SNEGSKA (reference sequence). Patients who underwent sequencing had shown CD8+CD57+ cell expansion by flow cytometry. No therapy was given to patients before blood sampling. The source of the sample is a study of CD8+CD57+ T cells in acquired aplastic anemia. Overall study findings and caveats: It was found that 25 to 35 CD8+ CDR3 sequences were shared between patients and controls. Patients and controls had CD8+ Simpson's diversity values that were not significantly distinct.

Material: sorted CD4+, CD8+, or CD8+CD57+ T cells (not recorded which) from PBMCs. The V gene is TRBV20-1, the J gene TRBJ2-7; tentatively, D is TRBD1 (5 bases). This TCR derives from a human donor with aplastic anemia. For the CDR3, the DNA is TGCAGTGCTAGACACAGGTCGTCCTACGAGCAGTACTTC. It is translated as CSARHRSSYEQYF.